Listed here are 26 T cell receptor beta chains from one sample, sequenced in a study of T cell repertoires in cytomegalovirus infection. TCRdb recomputed calls from the reads with MiXCR, one row per CDR3 protein. The table has some 390,000 distinct CDR3 sequences, around 18% seen once. Sequenced: PBMCs. All receptors come from a human donor in good health (CMV status not recorded). Some clones in this sample may be carry-over from other donors' samples.

This clonotype was observed a few times. This chain connects TRBV5-5 to TRBJ2-5; D not resolved. Per germline, CDR1 SGHKS and CDR2 YYEKEE (reference sequence). The V gene lost 10 bases and the J gene lost 1 base, with 11 bases spanning the gap. CDR3 size: 12 residues. The CDR3 DNA is TGTGCCTGCGGTCCTCCCCAAGAGACCCAGTACTTC. Translation: CACGPPQETQYF.

CDR3 sequence (DNA): TGTGCCAGTAGTATACAGACAGAGGTTGGAGATCAGCCCCAGCATTTT. Its translation is CASSIQTEVGDQPQHF. The V and J genes are TRBV19 and TRBJ1-5; TRBD1 is a possible D gene (5 bases). The germline gives CDR1 LNHDA, CDR2 SQIVND (reference sequence). Trimming stripped 2 bases from V and 5 bases from J, with 16 bases between. CDR3 length: 16 amino acids.

This clonotype has ten or more counts. V is TRBV7-9 and J is TRBJ2-3, with TRBD1 matching over 7 bases. With V trimmed by 5 bases and J by 2 bases, 7 bases remained unmatched. There are 15 residues in the CDR3. Per germline, CDR1 SEHNR and CDR2 FQNEAQ (reference sequence). CDR3 nucleotides: TGTGCCAGCAGCCCAAAGGGACAGCCCACAGATACGCAGTATTTT. Translation gives CASSPKGQPTDTQYF.

CDR3: CASSASGVSTDTQYF. Here the CDR3 DNA reads TGTGCCAGCAGCGCCAGCGGGGTTAGCACAGATACGCAGTATTTT. V gene TRBV7-2 combines with J gene TRBJ2-3, with 7 bases matching TRBD2. This CDR3 is built from 15 residues. Unmatched junction bases numbered 5, after V lost 5 bases and J lost 0 bases. CDR1 is SGHTA and CDR2 is FQGNSA in the germline V gene.

This clonotype has at least ten counts. The chain's CDR3 is CASSQMGREKLFF. CDR3 sequence (DNA): TGCGCCAGCAGCCAAATGGGGAGGGAAAAACTGTTTTTT. The chain employs TRBV4-1 and TRBJ1-4, with D unresolved. Germline V gene data show CDR1 as MGHRA and CDR2 as YSYEKL. The CDR3 contains 13 residues. Between the trimmed V and J ends, which lost 2 bases and 8 bases, there was a span of 9 bases.

This clonotype has just a few counts. The chain carries TRBV12-3 or TRBV12-4 and TRBJ2-5; D not resolved. The CDR3 has 13 residues. The V gene lost 1 base and the J gene lost 5 bases, with 8 bases spanning the gap. CDR3 residues: CASSLGSPETQYF. In DNA, the CDR3 is TGTGCCAGCAGTTTAGGGTCCCCCGAGACCCAGTACTTC.

There are many counts of this clonotype. This chain links TRBV7-2 with TRBJ2-7; tentatively, D is TRBD1 (6 bases). The CDR3 has 15 amino acids. Germline V CDR1 and CDR2: SGHTA, FQGNSA. V dropped 5 bases and J dropped 2 bases, with 16 bases sitting between them. In nucleotides, the CDR3 is TGTGCCAGCAGCCCCAGACAGGAATCAACCTACGAGCAGTACTTC. It is translated as CASSPRQESTYEQYF.

In its sample, this clonotype was seen many times. The chain links TRBV12-3 or TRBV12-4 to TRBJ2-1; weak D call: TRBD1 (6 bases). Deletions cut 5 bases from V and 0 bases from J, with 14 bases between. This CDR3 has 16 amino acids. The CDR3 sequence: CASSRGQRSSYNEQFF. CDR3 sequence (DNA): TGTGCCAGCAGTCGTGGACAGCGTAGCTCCTACAATGAGCAGTTCTTC.

This chain links TRBV20-1 with TRBJ1-2, with D unresolved. Germline V lookup: CDR1 DFQATT, CDR2 SNEGSKA (reference sequence). V shed 6 bases and J shed 4 bases, with 18 bases lying between them. The CDR3 runs to 14 residues. CDR3 protein: CSAFVPQFTYGYTF. The CDR3 bases are TGCAGTGCGTTCGTACCCCAGTTCACCTATGGCTACACCTTC.

The V call is TRBV7-2, the J call TRBJ2-7; maybe TRBD2 (5 bases). Between the trimmed V and J ends, which lost 1 base and 0 bases, there was a span of 10 bases. Germline V gene sequence: CDR1 SGHTA, CDR2 FQGNSA. The CDR3 is 15 residues long. As DNA, the CDR3 is TGTGCCAGCAGCTTAGGGCCGGGGAGCTCCTACGAGCAGTACTTC. It translates to CASSLGPGSSYEQYF.

In its sample, this clonotype was seen a few times. The CDR3 nucleotides read TGCGCCAGCAGTTTGACAGGGAGCGGCTATGGCTACACCTTC. As protein: CASSLTGSGYGYTF. The chain carries TRBV5-1 and TRBJ1-2, with TRBD1 matching over 7 bases. V lost 5 bases, J lost 4 bases, and 8 bases stayed unmatched. CDR1 and CDR2 from the germline V gene are SGHRS and YFSETQ. The CDR3 runs 14 residues.

The CDR3 DNA sequence: TGTGCCAGCACATGGGGGGTCGGCTCCTACAATGAGCAGTTCTTC. Its protein is CASTWGVGSYNEQFF. The V call is TRBV6-2 or TRBV6-3, the J call TRBJ2-1; weak D call: TRBD2 (6 bases). V lost 7 bases, J lost 0 bases, and 13 bases lay in between. The CDR3 is made up of 15 amino acids. CDR1 and CDR2 (germline): MNHEY, SVGEGT.

At least ten counts were recorded for this clonotype. V and J are TRBV7-8 and TRBJ2-7, with 7 bases aligning to TRBD1. There are 15 residues in the CDR3. V dropped 5 bases and J dropped 2; count of bases not matched to a gene: 9. CDR1 SGHVS and CDR2 FQNEAQ come from the germline V gene. CDR3 sequence: CASSTRTGRPYEQYF. Written as DNA, the CDR3 is TGTGCCAGCAGCACGAGGACAGGTCGACCCTACGAGCAGTACTTC.

The count of this clonotype is one. The rearrangement uses TRBV11-2 and TRBJ2-1; tentatively, D is TRBD2 (6 bases). Germline V gene sequence: CDR1 SGHAT, CDR2 FQNNGV. The CDR3 has 15 amino acids. Trimming took 8 bases from V and 0 from J, leaving 14 bases between them. CDR3 in DNA: TGTGCCAGCCTCCCGCTAGCGCACTCCTACAATGAGCAGTTCTTC. It is translated as CASLPLAHSYNEQFF.

This clonotype occurred a few times. The rearrangement uses TRBV7-9 and TRBJ1-1; D not certain. Trimming left V 1 base short and J 6 bases short, with 12 bases between. Per germline, CDR1 SEHNR and CDR2 FQNEAQ (reference sequence). CDR3 length: 14 residues. Written as DNA, the CDR3 is TGTGCCAGCAGCTTAGTTTTGGGGTCCCCTGAAGCTTTCTTT. Encoded protein: CASSLVLGSPEAFF.

The V call is TRBV5-1, the J call TRBJ2-5, with D hard to call. V gave up 3 bases and J gave up 0 bases, with 3 bases separating them. Germline V gene lookup returns CDR1 SGHRS and CDR2 YFSETQ. This CDR3 has 12 residues. The CDR3 reads CASSSHQETQYF. CDR3 nucleotides: TGCGCCAGCAGCTCCCACCAAGAGACCCAGTACTTC.

This clonotype was recorded many times. The chain couples TRBV28 to TRBJ1-1; TRBD1 agrees at 7 bases. V shed 6 bases, J shed 0 bases, and the junction held 4 bases outside the gene matches. The germline V gene has CDR1 MDHEN and CDR2 SYDVKM. This CDR3 region has 14 residues. In nucleotides, the CDR3 is TGTGCCAGCAGCCCGGGACAGATGAACACTGAAGCTTTCTTT. Translating it yields CASSPGQMNTEAFF.

The CDR3 is CASSSRKGSDTGELFF. The CDR3 nucleotides read TGTGCCAGCAGCTCTAGAAAGGGGTCGGACACCGGGGAGCTGTTTTTT. The chain employs TRBV7-8 and TRBJ2-2; D is perhaps TRBD1 (5 bases). Between the trimmed V and J ends, which lost 4 bases and 3 bases, there was a span of 15 bases. Germline CDR1 is SGHVS and CDR2 is FQNEAQ. CDR3 length: 16 amino acids.

The chain employs TRBV3-1 and TRBJ1-3; D is perhaps TRBD1 (6 bases). CDR3 length equals 16 residues. Deletions cut 0 bases from V and 7 bases from J, with 16 bases between. Germline V lookup: CDR1 LGHDT, CDR2 YNNKEL (reference sequence). CDR3 in amino acids: CASSQEVNRVRNTIYF. The CDR3 coding sequence is TGTGCCAGCAGCCAAGAGGTGAACAGGGTACGGAACACCATATATTTT.

V gene TRBV7-2 combines with J gene TRBJ2-7; 9 nucleotides match TRBD2. Germline V gene lookup returns CDR1 SGHTA and CDR2 FQGNSA. V trimming: 5 bases; J trimming: 0 bases; junction bases outside the gene matches: 8. The CDR3 covers 16 residues. The CDR3 loop is CASSTRGGGGSYEQYF. The CDR3 nucleotides are TGTGCCAGCAGCACCCGTGGCGGGGGGGGCTCCTACGAGCAGTACTTC.

This clonotype was observed a few times. This sequence joins TRBV3-1 and TRBJ2-1; weak D call: TRBD2 (5 bases). This CDR3 comprises 15 residues. Germline-derived CDR1 and CDR2 are LGHDT and YNNKEL (reference sequence). The ends were cut back, 1 base at V and 8 bases at J, with 15 bases in the middle. CDR3 nucleotide sequence: TGTGCCAGCAGCCAAGGTCATGGTAGCGAGGATGAGCAGTTCTTC. Encoded protein: CASSQGHGSEDEQFF.

V gene TRBV7-9 combines with J gene TRBJ2-2; D is undetermined. The germline CDR1 and CDR2 sequences are SEHNR and FQNEAQ (reference sequence). The CDR3 has 17 residues. V was pared by 3 bases and J by 4 bases, with 18 bases between. CDR3 residues: CASSFLGGSLSTGELFF. DNA of the CDR3: TGTGCCAGCAGCTTTTTAGGTGGCTCTCTGAGCACCGGGGAGCTGTTTTTT.

The chain is built from TRBV3-1 and TRBJ2-5; 12 bases agree with TRBD2. J lost 5 bases, V lost 5 bases, and 9 bases had no gene match. Germline lookup yields CDR1 LGHDT and CDR2 YNNKEL (reference sequence). The CDR3 sequence is 16 residues long. The CDR3 coding sequence is TGTGCCAGCAGCGATCTAGCGGGGGGGCGTATCGAGACCCAGTACTTC. Amino acids: CASSDLAGGRIETQYF.

The CDR3 protein is CATPVWGKETQYF. The CDR3 DNA is TGTGCCACCCCGGTTTGGGGTAAGGAGACCCAGTACTTC. The chain recombines TRBV11-2 with TRBJ2-5, with D unresolved. V dropped 10 bases and J dropped 5 bases, with 17 bases sitting between them. Germline V gives CDR1 SGHAT, CDR2 FQNNGV. CDR3 length equals 13 residues.

This clonotype was recorded many times. The chain carries TRBV7-8 and TRBJ1-2; 7 bases map to TRBD1. CDR1 and CDR2 from the germline V gene are SGHVS and FQNEAQ. The CDR3 consists of 15 residues. V trimming: 5 bases; J trimming: 0 bases; junction bases outside the gene matches: 6. The CDR3 region has the DNA TGTGCCAGCAGCAGGGGACAGACAGCTAACTATGGCTACACCTTC. Protein sequence: CASSRGQTANYGYTF.

The sample holds a few counts of this clonotype. This chain uses TRBV7-8 with TRBJ1-1; D is perhaps TRBD1 (6 bases). Per germline, CDR1 SGHVS and CDR2 FQNEAQ. Trimming stripped 5 bases from V and 3 bases from J, with 22 bases between. CDR3 size: 17 residues. The CDR3 spells CASSPPWGTTGYTEAFF. In nucleotides, the CDR3 is TGTGCCAGCAGCCCCCCCTGGGGGACGACAGGCTACACTGAAGCTTTCTTT.